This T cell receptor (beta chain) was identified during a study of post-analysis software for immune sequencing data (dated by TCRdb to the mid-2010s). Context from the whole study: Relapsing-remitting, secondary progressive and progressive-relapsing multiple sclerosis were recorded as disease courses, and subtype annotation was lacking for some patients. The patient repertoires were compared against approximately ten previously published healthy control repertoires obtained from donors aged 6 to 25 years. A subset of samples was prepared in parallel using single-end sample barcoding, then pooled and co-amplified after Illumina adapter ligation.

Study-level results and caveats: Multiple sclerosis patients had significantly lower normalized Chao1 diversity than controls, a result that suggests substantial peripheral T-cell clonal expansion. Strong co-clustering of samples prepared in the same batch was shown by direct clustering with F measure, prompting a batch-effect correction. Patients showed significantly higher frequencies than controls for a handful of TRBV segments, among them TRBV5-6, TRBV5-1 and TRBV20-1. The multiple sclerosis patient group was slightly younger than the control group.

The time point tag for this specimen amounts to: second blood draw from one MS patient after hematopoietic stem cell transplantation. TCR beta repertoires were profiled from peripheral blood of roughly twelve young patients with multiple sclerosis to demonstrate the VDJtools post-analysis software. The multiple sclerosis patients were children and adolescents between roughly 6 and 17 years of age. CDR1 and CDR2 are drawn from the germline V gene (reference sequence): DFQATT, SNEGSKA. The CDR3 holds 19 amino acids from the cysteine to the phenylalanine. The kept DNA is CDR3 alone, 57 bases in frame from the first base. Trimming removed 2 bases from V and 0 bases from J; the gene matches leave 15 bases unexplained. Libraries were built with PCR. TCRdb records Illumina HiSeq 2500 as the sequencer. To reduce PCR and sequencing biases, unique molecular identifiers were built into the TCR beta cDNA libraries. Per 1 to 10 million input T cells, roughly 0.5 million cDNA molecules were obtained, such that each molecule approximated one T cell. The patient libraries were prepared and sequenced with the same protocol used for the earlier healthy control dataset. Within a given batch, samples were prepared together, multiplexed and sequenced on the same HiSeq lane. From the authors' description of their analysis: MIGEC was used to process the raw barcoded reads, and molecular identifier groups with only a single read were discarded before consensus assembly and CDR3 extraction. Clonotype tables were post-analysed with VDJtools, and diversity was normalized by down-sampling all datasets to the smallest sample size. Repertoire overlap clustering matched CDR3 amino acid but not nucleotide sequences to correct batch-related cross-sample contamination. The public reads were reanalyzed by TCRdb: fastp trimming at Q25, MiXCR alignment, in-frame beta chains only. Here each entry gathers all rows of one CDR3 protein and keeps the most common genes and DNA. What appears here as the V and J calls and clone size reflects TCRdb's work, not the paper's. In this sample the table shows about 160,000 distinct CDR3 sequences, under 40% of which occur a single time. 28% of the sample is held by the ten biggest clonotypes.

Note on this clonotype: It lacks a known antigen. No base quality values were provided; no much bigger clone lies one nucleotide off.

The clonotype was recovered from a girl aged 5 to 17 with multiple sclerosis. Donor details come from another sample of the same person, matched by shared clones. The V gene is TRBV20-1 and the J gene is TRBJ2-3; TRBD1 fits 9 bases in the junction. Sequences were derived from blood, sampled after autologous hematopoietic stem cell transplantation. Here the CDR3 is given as CSARLTGTGFSPSTDTQYF. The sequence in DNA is TGCAGTGCTAGACTAACCGGGACAGGGTTTTCCCCTAGCACAGATACGCAGTATTTT.